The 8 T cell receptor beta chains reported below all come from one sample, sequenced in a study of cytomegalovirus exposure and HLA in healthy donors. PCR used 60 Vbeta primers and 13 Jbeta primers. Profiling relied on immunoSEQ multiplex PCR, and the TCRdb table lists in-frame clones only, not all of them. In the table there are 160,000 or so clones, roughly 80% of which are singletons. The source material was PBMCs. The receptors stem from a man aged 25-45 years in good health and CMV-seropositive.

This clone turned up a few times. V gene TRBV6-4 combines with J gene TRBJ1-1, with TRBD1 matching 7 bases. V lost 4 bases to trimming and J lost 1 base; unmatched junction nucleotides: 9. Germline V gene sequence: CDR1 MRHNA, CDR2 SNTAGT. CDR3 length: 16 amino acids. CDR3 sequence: CASSGTGVGKNTEAFF. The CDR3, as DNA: TGTGCCAGCAGTGGCACAGGGGTCGGGAAGAACACTGAAGCTTTCTTT.

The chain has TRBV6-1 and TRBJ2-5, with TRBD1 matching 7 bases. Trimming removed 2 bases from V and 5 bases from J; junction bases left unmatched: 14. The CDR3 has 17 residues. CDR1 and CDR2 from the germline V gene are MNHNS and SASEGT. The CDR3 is CASSESSTGYRRETQYF. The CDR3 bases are TGTGCCAGCAGTGAAAGTTCGACAGGGTACCGTCGGGAGACCCAGTACTTC.

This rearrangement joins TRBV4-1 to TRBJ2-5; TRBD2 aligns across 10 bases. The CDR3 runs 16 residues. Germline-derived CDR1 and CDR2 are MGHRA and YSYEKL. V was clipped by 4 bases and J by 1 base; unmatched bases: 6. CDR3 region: CASSPGTSALQETQYF. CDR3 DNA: TGCGCCAGCAGCCCAGGGACTAGCGCCCTCCAAGAGACCCAGTACTTC.

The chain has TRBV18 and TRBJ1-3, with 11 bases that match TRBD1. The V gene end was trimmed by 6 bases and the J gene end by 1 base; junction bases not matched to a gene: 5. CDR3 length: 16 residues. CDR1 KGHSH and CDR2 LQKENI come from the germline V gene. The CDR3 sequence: CASSRTGGGSGNTIYF. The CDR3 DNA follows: TGTGCCAGCTCCCGGACAGGGGGCGGTTCTGGAAACACCATATATTTT.

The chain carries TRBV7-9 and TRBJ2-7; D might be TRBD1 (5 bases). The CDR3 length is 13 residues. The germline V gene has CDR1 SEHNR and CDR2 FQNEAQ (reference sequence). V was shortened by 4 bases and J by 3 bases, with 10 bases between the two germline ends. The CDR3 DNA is TGTGCCAGCAGCTCCAGGGCAAACTACGAGCAGTACTTC. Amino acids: CASSSRANYEQYF.

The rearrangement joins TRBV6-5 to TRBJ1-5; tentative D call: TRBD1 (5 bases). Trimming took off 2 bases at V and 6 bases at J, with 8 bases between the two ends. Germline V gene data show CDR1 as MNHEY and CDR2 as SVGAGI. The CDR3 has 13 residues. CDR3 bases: TGTGCCAGCAGTTACGGGGGGGGTCAGCCCCAGCATTTT. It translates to CASSYGGGQPQHF.

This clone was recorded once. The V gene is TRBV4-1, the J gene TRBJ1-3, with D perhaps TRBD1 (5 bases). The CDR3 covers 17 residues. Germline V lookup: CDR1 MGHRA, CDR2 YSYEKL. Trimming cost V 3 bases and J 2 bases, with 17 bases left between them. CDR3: CASSQVAGKRAGNTIYF. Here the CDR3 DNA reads TGCGCCAGCAGCCAGGTAGCAGGGAAGCGAGCTGGAAACACCATATATTTT.

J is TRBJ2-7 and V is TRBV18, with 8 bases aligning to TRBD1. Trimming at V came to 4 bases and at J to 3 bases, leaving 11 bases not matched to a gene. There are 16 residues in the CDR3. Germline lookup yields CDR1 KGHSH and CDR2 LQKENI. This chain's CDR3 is CASSQMDRAIVYEQYF. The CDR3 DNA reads TGTGCCAGCTCACAAATGGACAGGGCAATAGTCTACGAGCAGTACTTC.